This passage covers 25 T cell receptor beta chains from one sample sequenced in a study of a mutant IDH1 vaccine in newly diagnosed glioma. Only in-frame clones appear in the TCRdb table, and some are missing; sequencing was by immunoSEQ multiplex PCR. The profile shows about 60,000 clones, 84% of them singletons. Their target antigens are unknown. Time point of the sample: week 5, during vaccination. Vaccination comprised doses that each held 300 ug of mutant IDH1 20-mer peptide, plus topical imiquimod. Sequences were derived from PBMCs, sampled from a glioma patient whose treatment included an IDH1 peptide vaccine. These receptors were collected from a woman in her 50s with glioma.

This chain joins TRBV7-2 and TRBJ1-2; 7 positions agree with TRBD1. Germline trimming cut 5 bases from V and 4 bases from J; bases unmatched to any gene: 4. The CDR3 extends over 13 amino acids. In germline, CDR1 is SGHTA, CDR2 FQGNSA. This CDR3 reads CASSPDRVYGYTF. CDR3 sequence (DNA): TGTGCCAGCAGCCCAGACAGGGTCTATGGCTACACCTTC.

The chain employs TRBV5-4 and TRBJ1-6, with 8 bases identical to TRBD1. With 0 bases clipped from V and 5 bases from J, the junction kept 1 base outside the gene matches. The CDR3 runs to 15 residues. Germline-derived CDR1 and CDR2 are SGHNT and YYREEE (reference sequence). CDR3 residues: CASSLATGDNSPLHF. CDR3 coding DNA: TGTGCCAGCAGCTTGGCGACAGGGGATAATTCACCCCTCCACTTT.

The chain recombines TRBV9 with TRBJ2-6; either TRBD1 or TRBD2 may supply D (5 bases each). Trimming pared 0 bases from V and 16 bases from J, leaving 14 bases between. The CDR3 loop spans 13 amino acids. Germline lookup yields CDR1 SGDLS and CDR2 YYNGEE. The CDR3: CASSVADPGRLTF. The CDR3 DNA reads as TGTGCCAGCAGCGTAGCAGATCCGGGACGTCTGACTTTC.

In its sample, this clone was seen once. The chain links TRBV5-1 to TRBJ1-2; 8 bases map to TRBD1. Germline values: CDR1 SGHRS, CDR2 YFSETQ. The J segment lost 3 bases and the V segment lost 4 bases, leaving 8 bases of the junction unmatched. This CDR3 has 15 residues. The CDR3 DNA sequence: TGCGCCAGCAGCCACGCATCAGGGGGCGACTATGGCTACACCTTC. Translated: CASSHASGGDYGYTF.

The V call is TRBV5-1, the J call TRBJ2-5; D possibly matches TRBD1 or TRBD2 (6 bases each). The germline V gene encodes CDR1 SGHRS and CDR2 YFSETQ. The CDR3 extends over 16 amino acids. V dropped 3 bases and J dropped 1 base, with 16 bases sitting between them. DNA of the CDR3: TGCGCCAGCAGCTCCGCAGGGAAGGGGGGCCAAGAGACCCAGTACTTC. It encodes CASSSAGKGGQETQYF.

The sample holds one count of this clone. V usage is TRBV6-5 and J usage is TRBJ2-2; D might be TRBD2 (5 bases). The CDR3 runs to 15 residues. V gave up 4 bases and J gave up 7 bases, with 16 bases separating them. Germline CDR1 reads MNHEY; CDR2 reads SVGAGI. CDR3 in amino acids: CASSSGELQGGELFF. The CDR3 bases are TGTGCCAGCAGTTCCGGGGAGTTACAAGGCGGGGAGCTGTTTTTT.

A remark on this clone: Mismatch with germline at one junction end may stem from a read error. The chain has TRBV5-5 and TRBJ1-1; 9 nucleotides match TRBD1. Germline loops: CDR1 SGHKS, CDR2 YYEKEE (reference sequence). CDR3 length: 14 residues. In DNA, the CDR3 is TGTGCCAGCAGCGGAGACAGGGGGGCCACTGAAGGTTTCTTT. Protein: CASSGDRGATEGFF. The entire variable domain, with the rest obtained from reference TRBV5-5 and TRBJ1-1, is as follows: DAGVTQSPTHLIKTRGQQVTLRCSPISGHKSVSWYQQVLGQGPQFIFQYYEKEERGRGNFPDRFSARQFPNYSSELNVNALLLGDSALYLCASSGDRGATEGFFGQGTRLTVV.

Here the CDR3 DNA reads TGTGCCAGCCAGGCCGGGGCAAATAATTCACCCCTCCACTTT. It codes for CASQAGANNSPLHF. The chain recombines TRBV7-9 with TRBJ1-6; D is possibly TRBD1 (5 bases). The CDR3 extends over 14 amino acids. Trimming took 8 bases from V and 5 from J, leaving 13 bases between them. In germline, CDR1 is SEHNR, CDR2 FQNEAQ (reference sequence).

The chain carries TRBV5-6 and TRBJ2-5, with a weak D call TRBD2 (6 bases). Germline V lookup: CDR1 SGHDT, CDR2 YYEEEE. V lost 3 bases, J lost 4 bases, and 22 bases lay in between. The CDR3 loop spans 17 amino acids. The CDR3 loop is CASSWGPAAGRGETQYF. DNA of the CDR3: TGTGCCAGCAGCTGGGGCCCTGCGGCAGGGCGGGGAGAGACCCAGTACTTC.

The chain carries TRBV7-9 and TRBJ2-3; 9 bases are a match to TRBD1. The germline CDR1 and CDR2 sequences are SEHNR and FQNEAQ (reference sequence). Trimming removed 5 bases from V and 2 bases from J; junction bases left unmatched: 5. The CDR3 sequence is 15 residues long. CDR3 amino acids: CASSQGTGITDTQYF. As DNA, the CDR3 is TGTGCCAGCAGCCAGGGGACAGGGATCACAGATACGCAGTATTTT.

This chain joins TRBV4-1 and TRBJ1-4; a weak D match, TRBD1 (6 bases). This CDR3 spans 15 amino acids. Per the germline V gene, CDR1 is MGHRA and CDR2 is YSYEKL. Trimming shortened V by 8 bases and J by 1 base, and 14 bases separated the two germline ends. The CDR3 sequence: CASAPEGGTNEKLFF. The CDR3 DNA reads TGCGCCAGCGCCCCGGAGGGGGGAACTAATGAAAAACTGTTTTTT.

The chain combines TRBV7-6 with TRBJ2-3; D remains ambiguous. The CDR3 length is 16 residues. V was shortened by 2 bases and J by 0 bases, with 12 bases between the two germline ends. The V gene's germline CDR1 is SGHVS and CDR2 FNYEAQ. CDR3 sequence reads: CASSLRSDGSTDTQYF. Written as DNA, the CDR3 is TGTGCCAGCAGCTTAAGATCGGACGGGAGCACAGATACGCAGTATTTT.

V gene TRBV5-8 combines with J gene TRBJ1-1; a possible D gene is TRBD1 (6 bases). Germline CDR1 SGHTS, CDR2 YDEGEE. The V gene lost 1 base and the J gene lost 10 bases, with 20 bases spanning the gap. The CDR3 is made up of 15 amino acids. CDR3 residues: CASSLRQDSWSGAFF. As DNA, the CDR3 is TGTGCCAGCAGCTTGCGACAGGACTCTTGGTCCGGAGCTTTCTTT.

The chain has TRBV4-2 and TRBJ2-3, with 8 bases fitting TRBD2. The germline V gene has CDR1 LGHNA and CDR2 YNFKEQ. Germline trimming cut 1 base from V and 9 bases from J; bases unmatched to any gene: 18. The CDR3 consists of 18 residues. This CDR3 reads CASSQGGWAGGPSGTQYF. DNA for the CDR3: TGTGCCAGCAGCCAAGGTGGTTGGGCGGGGGGACCGTCGGGCACGCAGTATTTT.

This clone was seen just once. The V gene is TRBV9, the J gene TRBJ2-7; TRBD1 aligns across 7 bases. This CDR3 has 14 amino acids. V lost 0 bases, J lost 1 base, and 1 base stayed unmatched. Looked up from germline, CDR1 is SGDLS and CDR2 is YYNGEE. Written as DNA, the CDR3 is TGTGCCAGCAGCGTAGGGGACAGATCCTACGAGCAGTACTTC. Translating it yields CASSVGDRSYEQYF.

J is TRBJ2-2 and V is TRBV2; TRBD2 agrees at 7 bases. The germline V gene encodes CDR1 SNHLY and CDR2 FYNNEI. V trimming: 5 bases; J trimming: 4 bases; junction bases outside the gene matches: 7. This CDR3 comprises 15 residues. CDR3 nucleotides: TGTGCCAGCAGTCGGGAGGCGCCCGGCACCGGGGAGCTGTTTTTT. It codes for CASSREAPGTGELFF.

The rearrangement joins TRBV20-1 to TRBJ1-2, with D perhaps TRBD1 (5 bases). Deletions cut 1 base from V and 7 bases from J, with 7 bases between. The CDR3 is made up of 11 amino acids. Germline CDR1 DFQATT, CDR2 SNEGSKA (reference sequence). The CDR3: CSARGGLGYTF. Here the CDR3 DNA reads TGCAGTGCTAGAGGGGGCCTTGGCTACACCTTC.

This chain uses TRBV18 with TRBJ1-1; D unresolved. CDR3 size: 14 residues. Between the trimmed V and J ends, which lost 1 base and 2 bases, there was a span of 8 bases. Looked up from germline, CDR1 is KGHSH and CDR2 is LQKENI. This chain's CDR3 is CASSPRRENTEAFF. CDR3 nucleotides: TGTGCCAGCTCACCACGAAGGGAAAACACTGAAGCTTTCTTT.

V and J are TRBV30 and TRBJ2-5, with TRBD2 matching over 9 bases. The CDR3 sequence is 17 residues long. CDR1 and CDR2 (germline): GTSNPN, SVGIG (reference sequence). V lost 2 bases, J lost 4 bases, and 14 bases stayed unmatched. The chain's CDR3 is CAWSFLAGRGVGETQYF. CDR3 DNA: TGTGCCTGGAGTTTCCTAGCGGGGAGGGGCGTAGGAGAGACCCAGTACTTC.

The gene calls are TRBV5-4 and TRBJ2-3, with 7 bases lining up with TRBD2. V lost 3 bases to trimming and J lost 2 bases; unmatched junction nucleotides: 9. The germline V gene encodes CDR1 SGHNT and CDR2 YYREEE (reference sequence). This CDR3 region has 16 residues. CDR3 DNA: TGTGCCAGCAGCTCAGTGAAGAGCGGGGCCACAGATACGCAGTATTTT. It is translated as CASSSVKSGATDTQYF.

The chain employs TRBV6-1 and TRBJ1-4, with TRBD1 as a possible D gene (5 bases). V was clipped by 6 bases and J by 0 bases, with 8 bases between them. The CDR3 runs 14 residues. Germline loops: CDR1 MNHNS, CDR2 SASEGT. CDR3 nucleotide sequence: TGTGCCAGCAGGGGGGGTCCAACTAATGAAAAACTGTTTTTT. Translated: CASRGGPTNEKLFF.

This chain joins TRBV18 and TRBJ1-2; 11 positions match TRBD1. This CDR3 is built from 14 residues. Unmatched junction bases numbered 4, after V lost 3 bases and J lost 7 bases. Germline V gene data show CDR1 as KGHSH and CDR2 as LQKENI. CDR3 DNA: TGTGCCAGCTCACCTCCTGGACAGGGGGCTGGCTACACCTTC. Its protein is CASSPPGQGAGYTF.

The V call is TRBV5-6, the J call TRBJ1-5, with 8 bases matching TRBD1. Unmatched junction bases numbered 7, after V lost 1 base and J lost 4 bases. Germline V lookup: CDR1 SGHDT, CDR2 YYEEEE. This CDR3 contains 16 residues. This CDR3 reads CASSLYRTGRNQPQHF. As DNA, the CDR3 is TGTGCCAGCAGCTTGTATAGGACAGGGAGAAATCAGCCCCAGCATTTT.

V gene TRBV29-1 combines with J gene TRBJ2-7; 16 bases agree with TRBD2. V dropped 3 bases and J dropped 5; count of bases not matched to a gene: 4. The CDR3 consists of 15 residues. Germline CDR1 reads SQVTM; CDR2 reads ANQGSEA. The CDR3 nucleotides are TGCAGCGTTGACGGGACTAGCGGGGGGGTCGACGAGCAGTACTTC. Amino acid sequence: CSVDGTSGGVDEQYF.

The genes are TRBV9 and TRBJ1-4; TRBD1 agrees at 8 bases. V shed 3 bases, J shed 8 bases, and the junction held 15 bases outside the gene matches. There are 17 residues in the CDR3. From germline, CDR1 is SGDLS and CDR2 YYNGEE. In DNA form, the CDR3 reads TGTGCCAGCAGCGGGGGCCCAATGAACAGGGGGGGGGAAAAACTGTTTTTT. Encoded protein: CASSGGPMNRGGEKLFF.